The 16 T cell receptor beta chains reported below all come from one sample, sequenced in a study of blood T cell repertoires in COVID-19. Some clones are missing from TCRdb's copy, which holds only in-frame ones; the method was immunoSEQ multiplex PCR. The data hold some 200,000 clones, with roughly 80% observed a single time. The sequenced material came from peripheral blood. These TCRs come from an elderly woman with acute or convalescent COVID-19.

The CDR3, as DNA: TGTGCCATCAGTGAGTCCCGGAATGAGCAGTTCTTC. Amino acid sequence: CAISESRNEQFF. The rearrangement uses TRBV10-3 and TRBJ2-1; no firm D call. The CDR3 extends over 12 amino acids. V was trimmed by 0 bases and J by 7 bases, leaving 4 bases between them. Germline CDR1 and CDR2: ENHRY and SYGVKD.

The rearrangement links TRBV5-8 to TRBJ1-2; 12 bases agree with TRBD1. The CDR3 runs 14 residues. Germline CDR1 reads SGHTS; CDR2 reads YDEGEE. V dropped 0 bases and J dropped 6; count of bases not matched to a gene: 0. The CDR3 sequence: CASSLGDRGHGYTF. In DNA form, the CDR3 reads TGTGCCAGCAGCTTGGGGGACAGGGGGCATGGCTACACCTTC.

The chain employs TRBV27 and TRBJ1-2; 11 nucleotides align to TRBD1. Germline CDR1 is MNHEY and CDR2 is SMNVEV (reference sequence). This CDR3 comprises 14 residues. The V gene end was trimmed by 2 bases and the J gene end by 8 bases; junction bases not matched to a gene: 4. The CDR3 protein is CASSLRDRGYGYTF. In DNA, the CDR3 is TGTGCCAGCAGTTTAAGGGACAGGGGGTACGGCTACACCTTC.

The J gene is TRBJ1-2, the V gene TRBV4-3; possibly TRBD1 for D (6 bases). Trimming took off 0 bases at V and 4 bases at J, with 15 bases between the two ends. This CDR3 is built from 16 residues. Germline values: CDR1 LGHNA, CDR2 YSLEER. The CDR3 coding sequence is TGCGCCAGCAGCCAAGATACAGGGTACCGTGGCTATGGCTACACCTTC. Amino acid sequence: CASSQDTGYRGYGYTF.

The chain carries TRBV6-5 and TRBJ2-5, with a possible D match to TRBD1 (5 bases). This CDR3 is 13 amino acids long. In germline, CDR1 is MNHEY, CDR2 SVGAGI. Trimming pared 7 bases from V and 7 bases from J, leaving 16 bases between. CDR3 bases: TGTGCCAGCAATGCGGACCTAAGGGGGACCCAGTACTTC. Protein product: CASNADLRGTQYF.

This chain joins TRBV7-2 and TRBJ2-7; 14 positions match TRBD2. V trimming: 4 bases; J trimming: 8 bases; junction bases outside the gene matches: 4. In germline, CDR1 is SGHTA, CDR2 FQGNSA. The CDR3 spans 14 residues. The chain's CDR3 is CASSSTSGRAKQYF. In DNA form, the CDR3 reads TGTGCCAGCAGCTCGACTAGCGGGAGGGCGAAGCAGTACTTC.

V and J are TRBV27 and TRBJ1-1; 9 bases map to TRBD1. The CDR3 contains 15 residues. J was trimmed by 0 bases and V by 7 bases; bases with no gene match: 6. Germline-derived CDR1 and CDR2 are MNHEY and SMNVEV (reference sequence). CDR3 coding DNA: TGTGCCAGCAAACGACAGGGGGTCATGAACACTGAAGCTTTCTTT. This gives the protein CASKRQGVMNTEAFF.

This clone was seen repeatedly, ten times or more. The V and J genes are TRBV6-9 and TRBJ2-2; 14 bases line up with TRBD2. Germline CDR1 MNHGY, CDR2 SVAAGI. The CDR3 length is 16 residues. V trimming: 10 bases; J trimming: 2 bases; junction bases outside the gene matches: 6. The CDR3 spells CATGGLAGDNTGELFF. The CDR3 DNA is TGTGCCACCGGGGGACTAGCGGGGGACAACACCGGGGAGCTGTTTTTT.

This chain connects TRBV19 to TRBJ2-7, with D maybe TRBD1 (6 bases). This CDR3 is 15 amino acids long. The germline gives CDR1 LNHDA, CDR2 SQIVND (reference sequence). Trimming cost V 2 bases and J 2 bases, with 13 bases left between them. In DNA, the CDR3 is TGTGCCAGTAGTATAAGTAGGACAGAACCCTACGAGCAGTACTTC. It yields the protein CASSISRTEPYEQYF.

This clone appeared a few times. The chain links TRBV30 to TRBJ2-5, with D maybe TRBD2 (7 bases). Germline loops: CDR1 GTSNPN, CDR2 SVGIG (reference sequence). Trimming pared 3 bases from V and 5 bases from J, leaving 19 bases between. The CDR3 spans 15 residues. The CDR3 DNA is TGTGCCTGGAGCCCCACCGGGGGGCGGGGGGAGACCCAGTACTTC. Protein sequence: CAWSPTGGRGETQYF.

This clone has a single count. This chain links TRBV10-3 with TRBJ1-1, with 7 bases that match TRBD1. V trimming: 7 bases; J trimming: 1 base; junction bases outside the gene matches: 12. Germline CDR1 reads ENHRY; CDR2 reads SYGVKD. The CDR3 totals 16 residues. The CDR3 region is CAITPGQERRNTEAFF. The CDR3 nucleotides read TGTGCCATCACCCCCGGACAGGAAAGAAGGAACACTGAAGCTTTCTTT.

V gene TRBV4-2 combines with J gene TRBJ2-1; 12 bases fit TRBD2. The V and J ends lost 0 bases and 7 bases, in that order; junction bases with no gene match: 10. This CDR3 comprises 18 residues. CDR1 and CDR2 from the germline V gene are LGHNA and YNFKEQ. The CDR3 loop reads CASSQESTPSGGANEQFF. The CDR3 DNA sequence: TGTGCCAGCAGCCAAGAATCGACGCCTAGCGGGGGGGCAAATGAGCAGTTCTTC.

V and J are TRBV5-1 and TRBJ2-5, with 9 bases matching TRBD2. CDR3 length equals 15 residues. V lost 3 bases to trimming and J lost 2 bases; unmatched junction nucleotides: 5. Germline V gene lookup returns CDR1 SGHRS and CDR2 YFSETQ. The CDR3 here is CASSSKLAGQETQYF. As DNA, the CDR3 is TGCGCCAGCAGCTCCAAACTAGCGGGTCAAGAGACCCAGTACTTC. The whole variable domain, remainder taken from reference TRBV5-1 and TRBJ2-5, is KAGVTQTPRYLIKTRGQQVTLSCSPISGHRSVSWYQQTPGQGLQFLFEYFSETQRNKGNFPGRFSGRQFSNSRSEMNVSTLELGDSALYLCASSSKLAGQETQYFGPGTRLLVL.

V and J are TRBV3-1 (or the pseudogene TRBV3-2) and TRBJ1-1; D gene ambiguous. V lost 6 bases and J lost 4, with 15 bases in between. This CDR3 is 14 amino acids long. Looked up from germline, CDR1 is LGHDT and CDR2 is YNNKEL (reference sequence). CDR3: CASSSSRGPTEAFF. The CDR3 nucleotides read TGTGCCAGCAGTTCTAGTAGAGGGCCCACTGAAGCTTTCTTT.

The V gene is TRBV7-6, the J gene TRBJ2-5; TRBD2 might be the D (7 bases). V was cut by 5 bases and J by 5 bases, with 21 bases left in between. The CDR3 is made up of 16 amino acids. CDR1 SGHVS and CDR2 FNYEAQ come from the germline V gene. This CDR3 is CASSPGGSRGGETQYF. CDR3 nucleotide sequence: TGTGCCAGCAGCCCGGGCGGGAGCAGGGGTGGCGAGACCCAGTACTTC. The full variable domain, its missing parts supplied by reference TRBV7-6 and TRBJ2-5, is GAGVSQSPRYKVTKRGQDVALRCDPISGHVSLYWYRQALGQGPEFLTYFNYEAQQDKSGLPNDRFSAERPEGSISTLTIQRTEQRDSAMYRCASSPGGSRGGETQYFGPGTRLLVL.

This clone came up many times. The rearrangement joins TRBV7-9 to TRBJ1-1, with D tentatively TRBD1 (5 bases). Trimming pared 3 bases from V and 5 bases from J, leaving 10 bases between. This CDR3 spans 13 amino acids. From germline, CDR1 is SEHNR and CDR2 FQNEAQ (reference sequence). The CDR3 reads CASSFGGGTEAFF. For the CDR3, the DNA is TGTGCCAGCAGCTTTGGGGGAGGGACTGAAGCTTTCTTT. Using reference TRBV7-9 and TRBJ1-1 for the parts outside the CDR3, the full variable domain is DTGVSQNPRHKITKRGQNVTFRCDPISEHNRLYWYRQTLGQGPEFLTYFQNEAQLEKSRLLSDRFSAERPKGSFSTLEIQRTEQGDSAMYLCASSFGGGTEAFFGQGTRLTVV.